The 17 T cell receptor beta chains reported below all come from one sample, sequenced in a study of blood T cells in healthy people across ages. Together with a sample-barcoded 5' primer, a J-beta primer mix was included in a second PCR lasting about 6 to 11 cycles. TCRdb called the 5' RACE reads again in MiXCR, with one record for every CDR3 protein. The table has 1.5 million to 2 million distinct CDR3 sequences, under 30% seen once. What was sequenced was blood. All receptors derive from a woman aged 25-40 years in good health.

There are a few counts of this clonotype. CDR3: CASSEWPGLNVLTF. The CDR3 nucleotides read TGTGCCAGCAGTGAGTGGCCCGGCCTGAACGTCCTGACTTTC. The chain employs TRBV2 and TRBJ2-6; D gene unclear. Germline V gene data show CDR1 as SNHLY and CDR2 as FYNNEI. The CDR3 totals 14 residues. Trimming removed 3 bases at V and 10 bases at J, with 13 bases between.

This clonotype was detected many times. The chain couples TRBV7-2 to TRBJ2-7; either TRBD1 or TRBD2 may supply D (5 bases each). CDR1 is SGHTA and CDR2 is FQGNSA in the germline V gene. Trimming left V 1 base short and J 5 bases short, with 15 bases between. The CDR3 spans 15 residues. CDR3 coding DNA: TGTGCCAGCAGCTTAGAGGGGAGCAGGAGGAACGAGCAGTACTTC. Translated, it gives CASSLEGSRRNEQYF.

The chain uses TRBV29-1 and TRBJ1-4; the D gene is possibly TRBD1 (5 bases). Germline V gene data show CDR1 as SQVTM and CDR2 as ANQGSEA. The CDR3 totals 14 residues. Written as DNA, the CDR3 is TGCGGCGCCCGAAGTGGGGGGACTAATGAAAAACTGTTTTTT. It encodes CGARSGGTNEKLFF. Supplemented by reference TRBV29-1 and TRBJ1-4, the full variable domain reads SAVISQKPSRDICQRGTSLTIQCQVDSQVTMMFWYRQQPGQSLTLIATANQGSEATYESGFVIDKFPISRPNLTFSTLTVSNMSPEDSSIYLCGARSGGTNEKLFFGSGTQLSVL.

The chain uses TRBV25-1 and TRBJ2-6, with TRBD2 as a possible D gene (6 bases). Looked up from germline, CDR1 is MGHDK and CDR2 is SYGVNS. This CDR3 is built from 15 residues. Between the trimmed V and J ends, which lost 4 bases and 2 bases, there was a span of 9 bases. CDR3: CASSAGEPGANVLTF. The CDR3 DNA sequence: TGTGCCAGCAGTGCGGGGGAGCCTGGGGCCAACGTCCTGACTTTC.

There are many counts of this clonotype. The chain joins TRBV10-3 to TRBJ1-6; D remains ambiguous. The V end lost 6 bases, the J end lost 5 bases, and 11 bases lay between the germline ends. CDR1 and CDR2 (germline): ENHRY, SYGVKD. This CDR3 spans 14 amino acids. The CDR3 region has the DNA TGTGCCATCAGGAGGTCGTCTGATAATTCACCCCTCCACTTT. Translating gives CAIRRSSDNSPLHF.

This clonotype was seen just once. The J gene is TRBJ2-4, the V gene TRBV7-2; 14 positions match TRBD2. The J call may be in error: the DNA end matches TRBJ2-7 better. The CDR3 runs to 15 residues. Germline V gene data show CDR1 as SGHTA and CDR2 as FQGNSA. CDR3 residues: CASSSPGLAGVEQYF. Here the CDR3 DNA reads TGTGCCAGCAGCTCCCCGGGACTAGCGGGAGTCGAGCAGTACTTC.

The chain couples TRBV21-1 to TRBJ2-7; the tabulated D call, TRBD2, remains unverified against the DNA. TRBV21-1 is annotated as a pseudogene. The CDR3 is 14 residues long. The CDR3 DNA follows: TGTGCCAGCAGCAAACGGGAGGTCCCCTACGAGCAGTACTTC. Translating gives CASSKREVPYEQYF.

The chain is built from TRBV2 and TRBJ2-7; D not resolved. This CDR3 spans 12 amino acids. Between the trimmed V and J ends, which lost 7 bases and 0 bases, there was a span of 7 bases. CDR1 is SNHLY, CDR2 FYNNEI, per germline. CDR3 region: CASIRTSYEQYF. As DNA, the CDR3 is TGTGCCAGCATTAGGACCTCCTACGAGCAGTACTTC.

In this sample, this clonotype turned up many times. This chain connects TRBV24-1 to TRBJ2-7; no reliable D call. Germline V lookup: CDR1 KGHDR, CDR2 SFDVKD. V was trimmed by 5 bases and J by 3 bases, leaving 19 bases between them. The length of the CDR3 is 16 residues. The CDR3: CATSASPGSLIYEQYF. The CDR3 region has the DNA TGTGCCACCAGTGCCTCCCCCGGGTCTCTTATCTACGAGCAGTACTTC.

This clonotype was seen a few times. A much larger clone differs by one base, so this may be a read error. This sequence joins TRBV7-2 and TRBJ1-6; D is ambiguous. Germline V gives CDR1 SGHTA, CDR2 FQGNSA. This CDR3 comprises 12 residues. The CDR3 DNA is TGTGCCAGCAGAACCAATAATTCACTCCTCCACTTT. Amino acids: CASRTNNSLLHF.

The chain recombines TRBV13 with TRBJ2-5; 9 positions agree with TRBD2. In germline, CDR1 is PRHDT, CDR2 FYEKMQ (reference sequence). V shed 2 bases, J shed 7 bases, and the junction held 2 bases outside the gene matches. The CDR3 is made up of 13 amino acids. As DNA, the CDR3 is TGTGCCAGCAGCTTAACGCGGGAGGGGACCCAGTACTTC. Its translation is CASSLTREGTQYF.

Note on this clonotype: A much more abundant neighbour one base away suggests this may be a read error. The CDR3 is CASTRTGIVGEQYF. CDR3 coding DNA: TGTGCCAGCACCCGGACAGGGATCGTTGGCGAGCAGTACTTC. The rearrangement uses TRBV12-3 or TRBV12-4 and TRBJ2-7, with TRBD1 identical over 8 bases. This CDR3 has 14 amino acids. With V trimmed by 7 bases and J by 6 bases, 11 bases remained unmatched.

The V and J genes are TRBV5-6 and TRBJ2-5; 8 bases align to TRBD2. This CDR3 is 18 amino acids long. Germline CDR1 reads SGHDT; CDR2 reads YYEEEE. Unmatched junction bases numbered 12, after V lost 1 base and J lost 1 base. The CDR3 spells CASSLWAGGDNPQETQYF. DNA for the CDR3: TGTGCCAGCAGCTTGTGGGCCGGGGGGGACAATCCCCAAGAGACCCAGTACTTC.

This clonotype was counted ten times or more. The V call is TRBV5-1, the J call TRBJ2-5; 9 bases align to TRBD1. The germline V gene encodes CDR1 SGHRS and CDR2 YFSETQ. This CDR3 has 13 residues. Trimming cost V 4 bases and J 11 bases; bases outside gene matches: 9. CDR3 region: CASSRDRAGEQYF. In DNA form, the CDR3 reads TGCGCCAGCAGCCGGGACAGGGCAGGAGAGCAGTACTTC.

This clonotype was recorded once. The chain's CDR3 is CATSDLQGPKGSCSNQPQHF. CDR3 nucleotide sequence: TGTGCCACCAGTGATTTGCAGGGCCCTAAGGGATCCTGCAGCAATCAGCCCCAGCATTTT. The chain couples TRBV24-1 to TRBJ1-5, with TRBD1 as a possible D gene (5 bases). Germline CDR1 is KGHDR and CDR2 is SFDVKD. Trimming removed 0 bases from V and 1 base from J, with 21 bases in between. The CDR3 is 20 residues long.

The V and J genes are TRBV12-3 or TRBV12-4 and TRBJ1-2; TRBD1 matches at 9 bases. This CDR3 has 16 residues. Trimming cost V 5 bases and J 8 bases; bases outside gene matches: 15. CDR3 in DNA: TGTGCCAGCAGTCCGCTAGGGGACAGGGTTACGAAGGGCTACACCTTC. Amino acids: CASSPLGDRVTKGYTF.

In this sample, this clonotype turned up a few times. This chain links TRBV7-8 with TRBJ2-5; maybe TRBD2 (6 bases). The CDR3 contains 13 residues. The germline V gene encodes CDR1 SGHVS and CDR2 FQNEAQ. The V and J ends lost 6 bases and 11 bases respectively, with 19 bases between them. Here the CDR3 reads CASSLVAGKEQYF. The CDR3 nucleotides read TGTGCCAGCAGTCTAGTTGCGGGAAAGGAGCAGTACTTC.